Below, 24 T cell receptor beta chains from the same sample are listed, as sequenced in a study of blood T cell repertoires in COVID-19. Data came from immunoSEQ multiplex PCR; TCRdb stores just in-frame clones and leaves some out. The repertoire holds 350,000 or so clones, around 87% seen once, with over 9.5% in the top ten. Sequenced: peripheral blood. Receptor source: a woman aged 25 to 45 with COVID-19, enrolled during active disease.

V and J are TRBV7-3 and TRBJ2-2, with 8 bases identical to TRBD2. CDR1 is SGHTA and CDR2 is FQGTGA in the germline V gene. Trimming removed 5 bases from V and 4 bases from J; junction bases left unmatched: 6. The CDR3 length is 15 residues. The DNA for the CDR3 is TGTGCCAGCAGCCCGCTAGCGGGCAGCACCGGGGAGCTGTTTTTT. Amino acid sequence: CASSPLAGSTGELFF.

This clone was seen once. The J gene is TRBJ2-3, the V gene TRBV19; the match to TRBD1 covers 7 bases. The CDR3 sequence is 14 residues long. Trimming at V came to 8 bases and at J to 4 bases, leaving 9 bases not matched to a gene. Germline V lookup: CDR1 LNHDA, CDR2 SQIVND (reference sequence). The CDR3 DNA reads TGTGCCAGTGCCCTGAGGGACAGAGCAGATACGCAGTATTTT. Its protein product is CASALRDRADTQYF.

V gene TRBV6-5 combines with J gene TRBJ1-4; TRBD1 matches at 7 bases. Germline values: CDR1 MNHEY, CDR2 SVGAGI. V dropped 6 bases and J dropped 5; count of bases not matched to a gene: 9. The CDR3 spans 15 residues. The CDR3 here is CASRNRDRENEKLFF. The CDR3 region has the DNA TGTGCCAGCAGAAACCGGGACAGAGAAAATGAAAAACTGTTTTTT.

This clone was detected only once. The rearrangement links TRBV10-3 to TRBJ2-1, with 9 bases aligning to TRBD2. J gave up 5 bases and V 3 bases, and 5 bases lay outside the gene matches. CDR3 length equals 15 residues. In germline, CDR1 is ENHRY, CDR2 SYGVKD. CDR3 bases: TGTGCCATCAGTGAACCTAGCGGGACCCACAATGAGCAGTTCTTC. Residues: CAISEPSGTHNEQFF.

The rearrangement links TRBV12-3 or TRBV12-4 to TRBJ1-2; weak D call: TRBD1 (6 bases). CDR3 length: 12 residues. Deletions cut 6 bases from V and 6 bases from J, with 11 bases between. The CDR3 DNA reads TGTGCCAGCAGCCGATACAGGGATGGCTACACCTTC. Protein product: CASSRYRDGYTF.

This chain uses TRBV28 with TRBJ2-3; 7 positions agree with TRBD2. Germline assignment: CDR1 MDHEN and CDR2 SYDVKM. Trimming removed 2 bases from V and 1 base from J; junction bases left unmatched: 3. The length of the CDR3 is 15 residues. The CDR3 region has the DNA TGTGCCAGCAGTTTACGGGGGAGGGGCACAGATACGCAGTATTTT. Amino acid sequence: CASSLRGRGTDTQYF. Based on the CDR3 plus reference TRBV28 and TRBJ2-3, the full variable domain is DVKVTQSSRYLVKRTGEKVFLECVQDMDHENMFWYRQDPGLGLRLIYFSYDVKMKEKGDIPEGYSVSREKKERFSLILESASTNQTSMYLCASSLRGRGTDTQYFGPGTRLTVL.

The chain employs TRBV7-2 and TRBJ2-3, with D perhaps TRBD2 (7 bases). The CDR3 is 17 amino acids. Between the trimmed V and J ends, which lost 4 bases and 5 bases, there was a span of 22 bases. The germline V gene encodes CDR1 SGHTA and CDR2 FQGNSA. The CDR3 region is CASSSGVGGPLIDTQYF. The CDR3 nucleotides read TGTGCCAGCAGCTCAGGGGTGGGAGGGCCTCTCATAGATACGCAGTATTTT.

V usage is TRBV28 and J usage is TRBJ1-2, with D perhaps matching TRBD1 (6 bases). The CDR3 loop spans 14 amino acids. Germline V gives CDR1 MDHEN, CDR2 SYDVKM. The germline V and J ends were trimmed by 5 bases and 8 bases, with 18 bases remaining between them. This chain's CDR3 is CASSPGHQSWGYTF. CDR3 in DNA: TGTGCCAGCAGTCCGGGACATCAGTCTTGGGGCTACACCTTC.

This chain joins TRBV27 and TRBJ2-7; D possibly corresponds to TRBD1 (5 bases). The V and J ends lost 8 bases and 2 bases respectively, with 16 bases between them. This CDR3 is 14 amino acids long. The germline CDR1 and CDR2 sequences are MNHEY and SMNVEV (reference sequence). CDR3 nucleotides: TGTGCCAGCCTATCCTGGGGCTCCCCCTACGAGCAGTACTTC. It yields the protein CASLSWGSPYEQYF.

CDR3 sequence (DNA): TGTGCCAGCAGCTTAGCGCGCTACGAGCAGTACTTC. Its protein is CASSLARYEQYF. The chain recombines TRBV7-2 with TRBJ2-7, with D hard to call. The CDR3 contains 12 residues. V shed 0 bases and J shed 3 bases, with 3 bases lying between them. Germline assignment: CDR1 SGHTA and CDR2 FQGNSA.

The chain combines TRBV6-4 with TRBJ2-3; the D is unclear. This CDR3 spans 14 amino acids. Trimming shortened V by 3 bases and J by 2 bases, and 9 bases separated the two germline ends. Germline loops: CDR1 MRHNA, CDR2 SNTAGT. CDR3 region: CASSEGGTTDTQYF. Here the CDR3 DNA reads TGTGCCAGCAGTGAAGGCGGCACCACAGATACGCAGTATTTT.

This chain connects TRBV3-1 (or the pseudogene TRBV3-2) to TRBJ2-7, with a weak D call TRBD1 (6 bases). The CDR3 runs 14 residues. Between the trimmed V and J ends, which lost 1 base and 5 bases, there was a span of 12 bases. Germline assignment: CDR1 LGHDT and CDR2 YNNKEL (reference sequence). CDR3 protein: CASSQGRGRHEQYF. CDR3 coding DNA: TGTGCCAGCAGCCAAGGCAGGGGTAGGCACGAGCAGTACTTC.

V usage is TRBV7-9 and J usage is TRBJ2-1, with D tentatively TRBD1 (6 bases). Germline CDR1 and CDR2: SEHNR and FQNEAQ (reference sequence). This CDR3 is built from 11 residues. Trimming left V 8 bases short and J 6 bases short, with 8 bases between. The CDR3 bases are TGTGCCAGCGGACAGATCAATGAGCAGTTCTTC. This sequence encodes CASGQINEQFF.

The chain uses TRBV19 and TRBJ1-5; D gene ambiguous. In germline, CDR1 is LNHDA, CDR2 SQIVND (reference sequence). This CDR3 is 15 amino acids long. V was trimmed by 5 bases and J by 3 bases, leaving 14 bases between them. CDR3 amino acids: CASSLHSIYNQPQHF. The CDR3 DNA reads as TGTGCCAGTAGTTTACATTCAATATACAATCAGCCCCAGCATTTT.

A remark on this clone: The same CDR3 also results from other DNA sequences found in this sample. As DNA, the CDR3 is TGTGCCAGCAGTTTGCGGGGGTCAGGGGCCAACGTCCTGACTTTC. Amino acids: CASSLRGSGANVLTF. J is TRBJ2-6 and V is TRBV28; 7 bases match TRBD2. This CDR3 has 15 residues. CDR1 MDHEN and CDR2 SYDVKM come from the germline V gene. The J segment lost 4 bases and the V segment lost 3 bases, leaving 3 bases of the junction unmatched.

In its sample, this clone was seen once. The chain has TRBV11-2 and TRBJ1-1, with D possibly being TRBD1 (5 bases). CDR1 and CDR2 from the germline V gene are SGHAT and FQNNGV. The CDR3 runs to 14 residues. V lost 5 bases and J lost 0, with 10 bases in between. CDR3 nucleotides: TGTGCCAGCAGCCCAGGGCCCTTGAACACTGAAGCTTTCTTT. It yields the protein CASSPGPLNTEAFF.

This chain links TRBV4-1 with TRBJ2-3, with D maybe TRBD1 (6 bases). With 1 base removed from V and 6 bases from J, the gap between germline ends came to 17 bases. This CDR3 has 16 amino acids. The germline V gene has CDR1 MGHRA and CDR2 YSYEKL. CDR3 amino acids: CASSQVPRGRMDTQYF. CDR3 nucleotides: TGCGCCAGCAGCCAAGTTCCTAGGGGGAGAATGGATACGCAGTATTTT.

The chain joins TRBV5-1 to TRBJ2-7; weak D call: TRBD1 (6 bases). The CDR3 is made up of 14 amino acids. CDR1 and CDR2 (germline): SGHRS, YFSETQ. V lost 2 bases and J lost 0, with 9 bases in between. The CDR3 nucleotides are TGCGCCAGCAGCTTAGGACAGAGCTCCTACGAGCAGTACTTC. Translation: CASSLGQSSYEQYF.

This clone was seen just once. The V and J genes are TRBV6-5 and TRBJ1-4; perhaps TRBD1 as D (5 bases). Germline V gene data show CDR1 as MNHEY and CDR2 as SVGAGI. The CDR3 runs to 15 residues. V lost 5 bases to trimming and J lost 2 bases, with 12 bases between them. Written as DNA, the CDR3 is TGTGCCAGCAGTATTTTAGGGGTGACTAATGAAAAACTGTTTTTT. Its protein product is CASSILGVTNEKLFF.

The chain has TRBV1 and TRBJ1-4. TRBV1 corresponds to a pseudogene. The CDR3 is 11 residues long. The CDR3 here is CTSIRNEKLFF. The CDR3 DNA reads as TGCACCAGCATACGGAATGAAAAACTGTTTTTT.

The rearrangement joins TRBV30 to TRBJ1-6; no clear D. This CDR3 is built from 15 residues. Germline V gene lookup returns CDR1 GTSNPN and CDR2 SVGIG (reference sequence). The ends were cut back, 0 bases at V and 6 bases at J, with 12 bases in the middle. CDR3 amino acids: CAWSVEPGGNSPLHF. The CDR3 DNA reads TGTGCCTGGAGTGTAGAACCGGGTGGTAATTCACCCCTCCACTTT.

The V gene is TRBV7-2, the J gene TRBJ2-7, with 9 bases that match TRBD1. The CDR3 spans 15 residues. The ends lost 6 bases at V and 4 bases at J; junction bases unmatched: 10. CDR1 and CDR2 from the germline V gene are SGHTA and FQGNSA. In DNA, the CDR3 is TGTGCCAGCAGACACCGCGGGACAGGGTTTTACGAGCAGTACTTC. Protein sequence: CASRHRGTGFYEQYF.

The V call is TRBV27, the J call TRBJ2-2; no clear D. V was cut by 8 bases and J by 6 bases, with 7 bases left in between. Germline-derived CDR1 and CDR2 are MNHEY and SMNVEV (reference sequence). This CDR3 is built from 11 residues. CDR3 protein: CASLGPGELFF. The CDR3 DNA reads as TGTGCCAGCCTTGGGCCCGGGGAGCTGTTTTTT.

The chain links TRBV19 to TRBJ2-7; TRBD1 agrees at 8 bases. The CDR3 runs to 14 residues. Germline loops: CDR1 LNHDA, CDR2 SQIVND (reference sequence). The trim removed 4 bases at V and 5 bases at J, leaving 7 bases unmatched. CDR3 sequence: CASSRTGRIDEQYF. CDR3 nucleotide sequence: TGTGCCAGTAGTAGGACAGGGCGGATCGACGAGCAGTACTTC.